The 25 T cell receptor beta chains presented below share a single source sample, sequenced in a study of blood T cell repertoires in COVID-19. Here immunoSEQ multiplex PCR was the method, and the copy in TCRdb shows in-frame clones only, minus some. The data contain tens of thousands of clones, 88% of them singletons. The specimen sequenced was peripheral blood. The receptors derive from a woman between 50 and 59 years old with active or convalescent COVID-19.

In its sample, this clone was seen a few times. V gene TRBV5-1 combines with J gene TRBJ1-6; 9 bases are shared with TRBD1. This CDR3 spans 17 amino acids. V lost 0 bases to trimming and J lost 10 bases; unmatched junction nucleotides: 11. The germline V gene encodes CDR1 SGHRS and CDR2 YFSETQ. In DNA form, the CDR3 reads TGCGCCAGCAGCTTGGGCAGCGTCGGGACAGGGAGATCACCCCTCCACTTT. It codes for CASSLGSVGTGRSPLHF.

This clone was observed once. The V gene is TRBV27, the J gene TRBJ2-5; 10 positions agree with TRBD2. Per the germline V gene, CDR1 is MNHEY and CDR2 is SMNVEV (reference sequence). The CDR3 consists of 15 residues. With 5 bases clipped from V and 1 base from J, the junction kept 4 bases outside the gene matches. This CDR3 reads CASSPTSGTQETQYF. CDR3 coding DNA: TGTGCCAGCAGTCCTACTAGCGGGACCCAAGAGACCCAGTACTTC.

The chain carries TRBV19 and TRBJ2-2; D may be TRBD1 (5 bases). The germline CDR1 and CDR2 sequences are LNHDA and SQIVND (reference sequence). V gave up 5 bases and J gave up 3 bases, with 10 bases separating them. The CDR3 extends over 14 amino acids. This chain's CDR3 is CASSSGHHTGELFF. CDR3 in DNA: TGTGCCAGTAGTTCCGGACATCACACCGGGGAGCTGTTTTTT.

V is TRBV18 and J is TRBJ1-4, with 8 bases aligning to TRBD1. CDR3 length: 14 residues. Germline loops: CDR1 KGHSH, CDR2 LQKENI. With V trimmed by 4 bases and J by 2 bases, 0 bases remained unmatched. CDR3 in amino acids: CASSRQGTNEKLFF. CDR3 nucleotides: TGTGCCAGCTCACGACAGGGGACTAATGAAAAACTGTTTTTT.

V and J are TRBV11-2 and TRBJ2-2; 7 nucleotides align to TRBD2. Germline-derived CDR1 and CDR2 are SGHAT and FQNNGV. The CDR3 totals 16 residues. The V and J ends lost 0 bases and 2 bases, in that order; junction bases with no gene match: 3. CDR3 protein: CASSLEASGNTGELFF. The DNA for the CDR3 is TGTGCCAGCAGCTTAGAGGCTAGCGGCAACACCGGGGAGCTGTTTTTT. The full variable domain, in which reference TRBV11-2 and TRBJ2-2 provide the parts outside the CDR3, is EAGVAQSPRYKIIEKRQSVAFWCNPISGHATLYWYQQILGQGPKLLIQFQNNGVVDDSQLPKDRFSAERLKGVDSTLKIQPAKLEDSAVYLCASSLEASGNTGELFFGEGSRLTVL.

CDR3 nucleotide sequence: TGTGCCAGCGCCCCAGGGTTTGTAGAGACCCAGTACTTC. Amino acid sequence: CASAPGFVETQYF. The chain has TRBV27 and TRBJ2-5, with D perhaps TRBD1 (5 bases). V gave up 8 bases and J gave up 4 bases, with 14 bases separating them. The CDR3 totals 13 residues. Germline CDR1 and CDR2: MNHEY and SMNVEV (reference sequence).

V is TRBV7-2 and J is TRBJ1-1; tentatively, D is TRBD1 (5 bases). Germline V CDR1 and CDR2: SGHTA, FQGNSA. The V end lost 5 bases, the J end lost 1 base, and 11 bases lay between the germline ends. CDR3 length: 14 amino acids. The CDR3 DNA reads TGTGCCAGCAGCGTGGGGGAGGGGAACACTGAAGCTTTCTTT. This codes for CASSVGEGNTEAFF. The full variable domain, rest sourced from reference TRBV7-2 and TRBJ1-1, is GAGVSQSPSNKVTEKGKDVELRCDPISGHTALYWYRQSLGQGLEFLIYFQGNSAPDKSGLPSDRFSAERTGGSVSTLTIQRTQQEDSAVYLCASSVGEGNTEAFFGQGTRLTVV.

J is TRBJ2-4 and V is TRBV9, with unresolved D. This CDR3 region has 12 residues. Germline-derived CDR1 and CDR2 are SGDLS and YYNGEE. Between the trimmed V and J ends, which lost 0 bases and 13 bases, there was a span of 11 bases. The CDR3 sequence: CASSVDTSQQYF. The CDR3 DNA sequence: TGTGCCAGCAGCGTAGACACCAGTCAACAGTACTTC.

In the case of this clone: At one end the junction does not follow the germline gene, possibly because of a read error. The same CDR3 also results from other DNA sequences found in this sample. The rearrangement links TRBV3-1 (or the pseudogene TRBV3-2) to TRBJ1-4; D call uncertain. Per the germline V gene, CDR1 is LGHDT and CDR2 is YNNKEL (reference sequence). The CDR3 runs 16 residues. CDR3 bases: TGTGCCAGCAGTCAAGATCCTTGGCTCGGGAGTGAAAAACTGTTTTTT. Its protein is CASSQDPWLGSEKLFF.

The chain has TRBV18 and TRBJ2-3, with D unclear. With 3 bases removed from V and 1 base from J, the gap between germline ends came to 8 bases. This CDR3 is 14 amino acids long. Per the germline V gene, CDR1 is KGHSH and CDR2 is LQKENI. CDR3 in DNA: TGTGCCAGCTCACCTCAGGTTCGCACAGATACGCAGTATTTT. Amino acids: CASSPQVRTDTQYF.

The chain carries TRBV10-1 and TRBJ2-5; 7 bases fit TRBD1. This CDR3 is 13 amino acids long. In germline, CDR1 is WNHNN, CDR2 SYGVQD (reference sequence). Trimming took 8 bases from V and 5 from J; bases not matched to a gene: 8. CDR3 DNA: TGCGCCAGCTCCCAGGGACAGTTGGAGACCCAGTACTTC. This codes for CASSQGQLETQYF.

The chain employs TRBV7-9 and TRBJ1-2; a possible D gene is TRBD1 (6 bases). This CDR3 is 17 amino acids long. Trimming cost V 5 bases and J 11 bases, with 30 bases left between them. Germline V lookup: CDR1 SEHNR, CDR2 FQNEAQ (reference sequence). Here the CDR3 reads CASSPPLQGRSPQVYTF. DNA for the CDR3: TGTGCCAGCAGCCCACCGTTACAGGGAAGATCACCTCAGGTTTACACCTTC.

This clone was counted between two and nine times. The chain links TRBV12-3 or TRBV12-4 to TRBJ1-2; no clear D. Deletions cut 5 bases from V and 7 bases from J, with 11 bases between. The CDR3 loop spans 12 amino acids. The CDR3 DNA is TGTGCCAGCAGTCCGATGACATCTGGCTACACCTTC. Translation: CASSPMTSGYTF.

The V call is TRBV28, the J call TRBJ1-1; D remains unclear. The CDR3 consists of 12 residues. V was trimmed by 9 bases and J by 3 bases, leaving 11 bases between them. Germline CDR1 reads MDHEN; CDR2 reads SYDVKM. CDR3 DNA: TGTGCCAGTAGCCCAATCGACACTGAAGCTTTCTTT. Amino acids: CASSPIDTEAFF.

J is TRBJ1-2 and V is TRBV2; weak D call: TRBD1 (5 bases). The CDR3 runs 17 residues. Germline V gene lookup returns CDR1 SNHLY and CDR2 FYNNEI. Trimming took off 6 bases at V and 2 bases at J, with 22 bases between the two ends. The CDR3 nucleotides read TGTGCCAGCAGCGTTGTATGGGGGGGGACCACGAACTATGGCTACACCTTC. Its translation is CASSVVWGGTTNYGYTF.

J is TRBJ1-1 and V is TRBV7-6, with 12 bases that match TRBD1. Germline V gene data show CDR1 as SGHVS and CDR2 as FNYEAQ. This CDR3 region has 16 residues. V was clipped by 7 bases and J by 4 bases; unmatched bases: 10. CDR3 sequence: CASTSGQGASGTEAFF. CDR3 nucleotide sequence: TGTGCCAGCACCTCGGGACAGGGGGCATCGGGCACTGAAGCTTTCTTT.

The chain uses TRBV6-5 and TRBJ2-2; TRBD2 matches 10 bases. Germline V gives CDR1 MNHEY, CDR2 SVGAGI. With 5 bases clipped from V and 6 bases from J, the junction kept 6 bases outside the gene matches. The CDR3 length is 15 residues. The CDR3 region has the DNA TGTGCCAGCAGTACTCTAGCGGGAGTCTCCGGGGAGCTGTTTTTT. Amino acid sequence: CASSTLAGVSGELFF.

The V and J genes are TRBV10-2 and TRBJ2-7, with unresolved D. CDR1 and CDR2 from the germline V gene are WSHSY and SAAADI. CDR3 length: 13 amino acids. Trimming removed 5 bases from V and 4 bases from J, with 12 bases in between. CDR3 sequence: CASSSMADYEQYF. DNA of the CDR3: TGCGCCAGCAGTTCAATGGCGGATTACGAGCAGTACTTC.

Written as DNA, the CDR3 is TGTGCCAGCTCACCACGGGCTCAGGGGGCGACGGAAACCTACGAGCAGTACTTC. This codes for CASSPRAQGATETYEQYF. The J gene is TRBJ2-7, the V gene TRBV18, with TRBD1 identical over 8 bases. Germline V CDR1 and CDR2: KGHSH, LQKENI. This CDR3 comprises 18 residues. After removal of 1 base from V and 2 bases from J, the junction contained 13 bases not matched to a gene.

The chain employs TRBV5-1 and TRBJ1-2, with 9 nucleotides matching TRBD1. The germline CDR1 and CDR2 sequences are SGHRS and YFSETQ. The CDR3 loop spans 14 amino acids. V lost 1 base and J lost 8; bases outside the gene matches: 6. This chain's CDR3 is CASSLTGGANGYTF. CDR3 nucleotides: TGCGCCAGCAGCTTGACAGGGGGCGCGAACGGCTACACCTTC. The full variable domain, rest sourced from reference TRBV5-1 and TRBJ1-2, is KAGVTQTPRYLIKTRGQQVTLSCSPISGHRSVSWYQQTPGQGLQFLFEYFSETQRNKGNFPGRFSGRQFSNSRSEMNVSTLELGDSALYLCASSLTGGANGYTFGSGTRLTVV.

J is TRBJ2-1 and V is TRBV10-2; 9 bases are a match to TRBD2. Germline trimming cut 5 bases from V and 0 bases from J; bases unmatched to any gene: 8. The CDR3 runs to 17 residues. Germline-derived CDR1 and CDR2 are WSHSY and SAAADI. DNA of the CDR3: TGCGCCAGCAGTAACCTAGCGGGAACTCTCTCCTACAATGAGCAGTTCTTC. Encoded protein: CASSNLAGTLSYNEQFF.

This clone was detected only a few times. The J gene is TRBJ1-2, the V gene TRBV19; D is unclear. Trimming removed 2 bases at V and 0 bases at J, with 7 bases between. There are 14 residues in the CDR3. Germline V lookup: CDR1 LNHDA, CDR2 SQIVND (reference sequence). The CDR3, as DNA: TGTGCCAGTAGTATATACACAGCTAACTATGGCTACACCTTC. Translation: CASSIYTANYGYTF.

This sequence joins TRBV2 and TRBJ1-5; perhaps TRBD1 as D (5 bases). V lost 8 bases, J lost 0 bases, and 11 bases lay in between. The CDR3 consists of 14 residues. Germline CDR1 and CDR2: SNHLY and FYNNEI. The CDR3 nucleotides are TGTGCCAGCGGGGCAGGGAATAGCAATCAGCCCCAGCATTTT. Translation gives CASGAGNSNQPQHF.

The rearrangement links TRBV12-3 or TRBV12-4 to TRBJ1-1; maybe TRBD1 (5 bases). V lost 1 base and J lost 8, with 5 bases in between. The CDR3 extends over 11 amino acids. The CDR3 loop reads CASSLGQEAFF. The DNA of the CDR3 is TGTGCCAGCAGTTTAGGACAGGAAGCTTTCTTT.

The chain uses TRBV5-1 and TRBJ2-1; TRBD1 matches 8 bases. This CDR3 comprises 14 residues. V lost 0 bases and J lost 8; bases outside the gene matches: 4. The germline V gene has CDR1 SGHRS and CDR2 YFSETQ. CDR3 protein: CASSLGRQGYEQFF. In DNA, the CDR3 is TGCGCCAGCAGCTTGGGACGACAGGGGTATGAGCAGTTCTTC.